This T cell receptor (beta chain) was sequenced for a study of blood T cell repertoires in COVID-19. In the study overall: Sites in the United States, Italy and Spain provided acute and convalescent COVID-19 samples. The analysed material was cDNA or gDNA that came from T cells, B-cell-depleted T cells, or PBMCs.

Looked up from germline, CDR1 is SGHNT and CDR2 is YYREEE (reference sequence). The CDR3 runs 15 residues. The junction had 7 bases not matched to a gene; V was cut back by 6 bases and J by 4 bases. Here immunoSEQ multiplex PCR was the method, and the copy in TCRdb shows in-frame clones only, minus some. The data show approximately 150,000 clones, with more than 70% seen just once and roughly 18% held by the top ten. This clonotype was obtained from a woman aged 70-85 years who had recovered from COVID-19. The specimen sequenced was peripheral blood. The chain joins TRBV5-4 to TRBJ1-3; 10 bases match TRBD1. The chain's CDR3 is CASTTTGGSGNTIYF. CDR3 DNA sequence: TGTGCCAGCACCACGACAGGGGGCTCGGGAAACACCATATATTTT.